Included here is one TCR beta chain sequence, with context. Primers for the PCR totalled 60 Vbeta and 13 Jbeta. Clones were sequenced by immunoSEQ multiplex PCR, and TCRdb holds only the in-frame ones, with some missing. This sample's table reports around 88,000 clones. The data stem from a study of cytomegalovirus exposure and HLA in healthy donors. CDR3 length: 16 residues. V was pared by 0 bases and J by 2 bases, with 12 bases between. Germline assignment: CDR1 LNHNV and CDR2 YYDKDF (reference sequence). V usage is TRBV15 and J usage is TRBJ2-3; no clear D. This TCR derives from a girl between 10 and 17 years old in good health and CMV-seropositive. Sequenced sample: PBMCs. CDR3 DNA: TGTGCCACCAGCAGAGATCGAGTCAACCCCACAGATACGCAGTATTTT. As protein: CATSRDRVNPTDTQYF.